The clone carrying this T cell receptor beta chain occurred a few times. The sample comes from a study of blood T cell repertoires in COVID-19. Study-wide context: The analysed material was cDNA or gDNA that came from T cells, B-cell-depleted T cells, or PBMCs.

The germline V gene encodes CDR1 MNHNS and CDR2 SASEGT. V lost 2 bases and J lost 6, with 8 bases in between. This CDR3 is 13 amino acids long. Original data processing: By means of reference gene primer amplification, nucleated cell counts were estimated. Assay used: immunoSEQ multiplex PCR; TCRdb lists only in-frame clones, some missing. V and J calls and clone size are as listed in that table; D and trimming were resolved from the DNA. The repertoire holds about 110,000 clones, with roughly 84% as singletons. The sequenced sample consisted of peripheral blood. V gene TRBV6-1 combines with J gene TRBJ1-5; D unclear. The sequence was collected from a man aged 35 to 55 with acute or convalescent COVID-19. The CDR3 DNA sequence: TGTGCCAGCAGTGAAACCAGAAGTCAGCCCCAGCATTTT. Its protein is CASSETRSQPQHF.